Below, 29 T cell receptor beta chains from the same sample are listed, as sequenced in a study of blood T cell repertoires in COVID-19. The method was immunoSEQ multiplex PCR; TCRdb's version includes in-frame clones alone and lacks a portion of them. The sample shows a few hundred thousand clones, about four fifths of them seen only once. Sequenced: peripheral blood. The receptors were gathered from an older person with COVID-19, enrolled during active disease.

This clone came up once. The CDR3 loop reads CASSEITGANTGELFF. In nucleotides, the CDR3 is TGCGCCAGCAGCGAAATAACAGGAGCGAACACCGGGGAGCTGTTTTTT. This chain links TRBV5-1 with TRBJ2-2, with D maybe TRBD1 (5 bases). Germline CDR1 is SGHRS and CDR2 is YFSETQ. V lost 4 bases, J lost 0 bases, and 13 bases lay in between. The CDR3 totals 16 residues.

The V gene is TRBV7-2, the J gene TRBJ2-2; 12 nucleotides agree with TRBD2. This CDR3 region has 17 residues. V shed 4 bases, J shed 2 bases, and the junction held 5 bases outside the gene matches. CDR1 is SGHTA and CDR2 is FQGNSA in the germline V gene. CDR3 amino acids: CASSSRTSGVNTGELFF. For the CDR3, the DNA is TGTGCCAGCAGCTCCCGGACTAGCGGGGTCAACACCGGGGAGCTGTTTTTT.

The chain joins TRBV18 to TRBJ1-5; D possibly corresponds to TRBD1 (5 bases). The V gene's germline CDR1 is KGHSH and CDR2 LQKENI. This CDR3 has 16 residues. The V and J ends lost 1 base and 5 bases respectively, with 15 bases between them. CDR3 amino acids: CASSPLPPREDQPQHF. As DNA, the CDR3 is TGTGCCAGCTCACCACTCCCACCCAGGGAGGATCAGCCCCAGCATTTT. Variable domain in full (rest from reference TRBV18 and TRBJ1-5): NAGVMQNPRHLVRRRGQEARLRCSPMKGHSHVYWYRQLPEEGLKFMVYLQKENIIDESGMPKERFSAEFPKEGPSILRIQQVVRGDSAAYFCASSPLPPREDQPQHFGDGTRLSIL.

The chain recombines TRBV2 with TRBJ2-1; D is perhaps TRBD2 (5 bases). The CDR3 has 13 amino acids. Germline CDR1 is SNHLY and CDR2 is FYNNEI. Trimming removed 4 bases from V and 7 bases from J, with 11 bases in between. Here the CDR3 reads CASSVASWNEQFF. DNA of the CDR3: TGTGCCAGCAGTGTGGCTAGCTGGAATGAGCAGTTCTTC.

In regard to this clone: Other DNA sequences of this sample code for an identical CDR3. This chain joins TRBV6-5 and TRBJ1-1; the D is unclear. The CDR3 extends over 12 amino acids. Trimming stripped 11 bases from V and 0 bases from J, with 10 bases between. CDR1 and CDR2 from the germline V gene are MNHEY and SVGAGI. The CDR3 spells CASGGLNTEAFF. CDR3 in DNA: TGTGCCTCTGGTGGCCTGAACACTGAAGCTTTCTTT.

Only one count was recorded for this clone. The rearrangement links TRBV2 to TRBJ1-1; weak D call: TRBD1 (6 bases). Per germline, CDR1 SNHLY and CDR2 FYNNEI. The CDR3 contains 14 residues. Trimming took 4 bases from V and 3 from J, leaving 12 bases between them. The CDR3 reads CASSVTGSYTEAFF. The DNA for the CDR3 is TGTGCCAGCAGTGTAACAGGGTCGTACACTGAAGCTTTCTTT.

This clone was recorded once. The rearrangement uses TRBV25-1 and TRBJ1-4; D possibly corresponds to TRBD1 (6 bases). Looked up from germline, CDR1 is MGHDK and CDR2 is SYGVNS. The CDR3 contains 16 residues. V gave up 5 bases and J gave up 0 bases, with 13 bases separating them. This chain's CDR3 is CASSLPSGATNEKLFF. The CDR3 DNA is TGTGCCAGCAGTTTACCCTCAGGGGCAACTAATGAAAAACTGTTTTTT.

The rearrangement uses TRBV6-2 or TRBV6-3 and TRBJ2-1, with 9 bases matching TRBD2. V gave up 2 bases and J gave up 6 bases; unmatched junction bases: 17. The CDR3 totals 19 residues. CDR1 and CDR2 (germline): MNHEY, SVGEGT. CDR3 sequence reads: CASSYQPPLSSGGPNEQFF. The CDR3 bases are TGTGCCAGCAGTTACCAACCCCCCCTTAGTAGCGGGGGACCCAATGAGCAGTTCTTC.

This chain links TRBV9 with TRBJ1-3; 11 nucleotides line up with TRBD1. Germline V gene data show CDR1 as SGDLS and CDR2 as YYNGEE. J was trimmed by 8 bases and V by 3 bases; bases with no gene match: 10. The CDR3 consists of 16 residues. The CDR3 DNA reads as TGTGCCAGCAGCGCCTCGAGCGGACAGGGGGCAGACACCATATATTTT. Protein sequence: CASSASSGQGADTIYF. Using reference TRBV9 and TRBJ1-3 for the parts outside the CDR3, the full variable domain is DSGVTQTPKHLITATGQRVTLRCSPRSGDLSVYWYQQSLDQGLQFLIQYYNGEERAKGNILERFSAQQFPDLHSELNLSSLELGDSALYFCASSASSGQGADTIYFGEGSWLTVV.

The V and J genes are TRBV2 and TRBJ2-7, with D unresolved. In germline, CDR1 is SNHLY, CDR2 FYNNEI. Trimming stripped 10 bases from V and 2 bases from J, with 15 bases between. CDR3 length: 13 amino acids. CDR3 DNA: TGTGCCAACAACAAACTGGAGACCTACGAGCAGTACTTC. As protein: CANNKLETYEQYF.

The genes are TRBV2 and TRBJ2-7, with D possibly being TRBD1 (6 bases). Germline V gene data show CDR1 as SNHLY and CDR2 as FYNNEI. The CDR3 runs 13 residues. Trimming cost V 4 bases and J 3 bases, with 10 bases left between them. The DNA for the CDR3 is TGTGCCAGCAGTGGGACAGCAAACTACGAGCAGTACTTC. This sequence encodes CASSGTANYEQYF.

This chain joins TRBV18 and TRBJ2-7, with 8 bases fitting TRBD2. V shed 4 bases, J shed 4 bases, and the junction held 12 bases outside the gene matches. Germline lookup yields CDR1 KGHSH and CDR2 LQKENI. This CDR3 region has 16 residues. CDR3 residues: CASSRLAGLASYEQYF. DNA of the CDR3: TGTGCCAGCTCACGCCTTGCTGGACTAGCTAGTTACGAGCAGTACTTC.

The chain uses TRBV19 and TRBJ2-7; the match to TRBD1 covers 10 bases. This CDR3 region has 14 residues. In germline, CDR1 is LNHDA, CDR2 SQIVND (reference sequence). After removal of 5 bases from V and 5 bases from J, the junction contained 6 bases not matched to a gene. The CDR3 loop reads CASSVGQGFHEQYF. CDR3 coding DNA: TGTGCCAGTAGTGTGGGACAGGGGTTTCACGAGCAGTACTTC.

The CDR3 DNA reads TGTGCCAGCTCCCCCCAGCTAGCGGGAAGCAATGAGCAGTTCTTC. This gives the protein CASSPQLAGSNEQFF. The chain uses TRBV7-9 and TRBJ2-1; 9 bases line up with TRBD2. Trimming cost V 8 bases and J 6 bases; bases outside gene matches: 11. From germline, CDR1 is SEHNR and CDR2 FQNEAQ (reference sequence). The CDR3 is 15 residues long.

CDR3 DNA: TGTGCCAGCAGTGAAGGCCTCGGGAGCGGGAGGTTTACAGATACGCAGTATTTT. Its protein is CASSEGLGSGRFTDTQYF. The rearrangement joins TRBV25-1 to TRBJ2-3; 9 positions agree with TRBD2. Unmatched junction bases numbered 12, after V lost 2 bases and J lost 3 bases. In germline, CDR1 is MGHDK, CDR2 SYGVNS. This CDR3 comprises 18 residues.

The gene calls are TRBV7-2 and TRBJ1-4, with D possibly TRBD1 on 6 matching bases. The CDR3 loop spans 13 amino acids. The ends were cut back, 3 bases at V and 4 bases at J, with 6 bases in the middle. CDR1 is SGHTA and CDR2 is FQGNSA in the germline V gene. The CDR3 reads CASSFRGNEKLFF. For the CDR3, the DNA is TGTGCCAGCAGCTTCAGGGGTAATGAAAAACTGTTTTTT.

The V call is TRBV6-5, the J call TRBJ2-2; D perhaps matches TRBD1 (6 bases). Germline-derived CDR1 and CDR2 are MNHEY and SVGAGI. CDR3 length: 14 amino acids. Trimming removed 8 bases at V and 1 base at J, with 11 bases between. The CDR3 protein is CASSWGQNTGELFF. CDR3 coding DNA: TGTGCCAGCTCGTGGGGACAGAACACCGGGGAGCTGTTTTTT.

V usage is TRBV6-6 and J usage is TRBJ1-3; 9 bases align to TRBD1. The J segment lost 0 bases and the V segment lost 5 bases, leaving 23 bases of the junction unmatched. Germline lookup yields CDR1 MNHNY and CDR2 SVGAGI (reference sequence). The CDR3 sequence is 22 residues long. The CDR3 bases are TGTGCCAGCAGTCCGACCGGGACAGGGATACAATCTGATAATTACTCTGGAAACACCATATATTTT. Protein product: CASSPTGTGIQSDNYSGNTIYF.

The rearrangement joins TRBV28 to TRBJ1-1, with 10 bases that match TRBD1. This CDR3 has 18 amino acids. The V and J ends lost 7 bases and 3 bases, in that order; junction bases with no gene match: 17. The germline V gene encodes CDR1 MDHEN and CDR2 SYDVKM. The CDR3, as DNA: TGTGCCAGCAATTCGTTCGGGGACAGGGGCGTGTGGGACACTGAAGCTTTCTTT. Its translation is CASNSFGDRGVWDTEAFF.

Only one count was recorded for this clone. The chain links TRBV14 to TRBJ2-5, with 8 bases matching TRBD2. The V gene end was trimmed by 3 bases and the J gene end by 4 bases; junction bases not matched to a gene: 10. The CDR3 is 16 residues long. Germline V gives CDR1 SGHDN, CDR2 FVKESK. The CDR3 region is CASSQWASGPVETQYF. The CDR3 DNA sequence: TGTGCCAGCAGCCAGTGGGCTAGCGGGCCGGTAGAGACCCAGTACTTC.

J is TRBJ2-3 and V is TRBV7-9; D is perhaps TRBD1 (5 bases). The ends were cut back, 7 bases at V and 0 bases at J, with 11 bases in the middle. The V gene's germline CDR1 is SEHNR and CDR2 FQNEAQ (reference sequence). CDR3 length: 14 amino acids. The CDR3 region is CASISRTSTDTQYF. CDR3 coding DNA: TGTGCCAGCATCAGTAGGACAAGCACAGATACGCAGTATTTT. The full variable domain, in which reference TRBV7-9 and TRBJ2-3 provide the parts outside the CDR3, is DTGVSQNPRHKITKRGQNVTFRCDPISEHNRLYWYRQTLGQGPEFLTYFQNEAQLEKSRLLSDRFSAERPKGSFSTLEIQRTEQGDSAMYLCASISRTSTDTQYFGPGTRLTVL.

The chain joins TRBV29-1 to TRBJ1-4; possibly TRBD1 for D (5 bases). Per the germline V gene, CDR1 is SQVTM and CDR2 is ANQGSEA. V lost 5 bases, J lost 11 bases, and 15 bases lay in between. The CDR3 runs to 12 residues. Written as DNA, the CDR3 is TGCAGCGTTTCGACGGGGGATTTTAAACTGTTTTTT. This codes for CSVSTGDFKLFF.

V gene TRBV27 combines with J gene TRBJ2-1, with 7 bases that match TRBD1. Trimming took 2 bases from V and 7 from J; bases not matched to a gene: 8. There are 15 residues in the CDR3. Germline V gene lookup returns CDR1 MNHEY and CDR2 SMNVEV (reference sequence). CDR3 bases: TGTGCCAGCAGTTTAAGTAGGGGGCTCCTAAATGAGCAGTTCTTC. Translation gives CASSLSRGLLNEQFF.

The table lists this clone with a count of one. The chain employs TRBV10-3 and TRBJ2-5, with TRBD2 matching over 8 bases. J gave up 3 bases and V 6 bases, and 9 bases lay outside the gene matches. This CDR3 contains 15 residues. Germline-derived CDR1 and CDR2 are ENHRY and SYGVKD. The CDR3 loop reads CAIRAGGSGKETQYF. The CDR3 DNA reads TGTGCCATCAGGGCGGGTGGTAGCGGGAAAGAGACCCAGTACTTC.

The V gene is TRBV7-9, the J gene TRBJ1-5, with D unclear. The CDR3 is 12 residues long. The V gene's germline CDR1 is SEHNR and CDR2 FQNEAQ (reference sequence). V lost 5 bases, J lost 5 bases, and 7 bases lay in between. The chain's CDR3 is CASSHPDQPQHF. The CDR3 DNA follows: TGTGCCAGCAGCCACCCGGATCAGCCCCAGCATTTT.

This clone was counted a single time. CDR3 in amino acids: CASSFGRTVVGANTGELFF. As DNA, the CDR3 is TGCGCCAGCAGCTTTGGAAGGACAGTAGTCGGAGCGAACACCGGGGAGCTGTTTTTT. The chain links TRBV5-1 to TRBJ2-2, with a weak D call TRBD1 (6 bases). This CDR3 has 19 amino acids. Between the trimmed V and J ends, which lost 2 bases and 0 bases, there was a span of 20 bases. Germline values: CDR1 SGHRS, CDR2 YFSETQ.

The gene calls are TRBV20-1 and TRBJ2-1, with D tentatively TRBD2 (6 bases). The CDR3 runs 11 residues. Trimming removed 7 bases from V and 9 bases from J, with 13 bases in between. Germline V CDR1 and CDR2: DFQATT, SNEGSKA (reference sequence). CDR3: CSVEGRTEQFF. The CDR3 region has the DNA TGCAGTGTGGAGGGGCGGACTGAGCAGTTCTTC.

The chain joins TRBV7-3 to TRBJ2-3, with 9 bases aligning to TRBD2. Germline CDR1 is SGHTA and CDR2 is FQGTGA. The V segment lost 1 base and the J segment 3 bases; nucleotides outside the gene matches: 23. The CDR3 has 22 amino acids. The CDR3 loop is CASSLRRKGTGTSLLQTDTQYF. Here the CDR3 DNA reads TGTGCCAGCAGCTTAAGGCGAAAGGGGACCGGGACTAGCCTCCTGCAAACAGATACGCAGTATTTT.

The chain employs TRBV7-2 and TRBJ1-6, with TRBD1 identical over 10 bases. V trimming: 4 bases; J trimming: 7 bases; junction bases outside the gene matches: 1. Germline V gene lookup returns CDR1 SGHTA and CDR2 FQGNSA. The CDR3 is made up of 14 amino acids. The CDR3 sequence is CASSWDRGNSPLHF. In DNA, the CDR3 is TGTGCCAGCAGCTGGGACAGGGGAAATTCACCCCTCCACTTT.